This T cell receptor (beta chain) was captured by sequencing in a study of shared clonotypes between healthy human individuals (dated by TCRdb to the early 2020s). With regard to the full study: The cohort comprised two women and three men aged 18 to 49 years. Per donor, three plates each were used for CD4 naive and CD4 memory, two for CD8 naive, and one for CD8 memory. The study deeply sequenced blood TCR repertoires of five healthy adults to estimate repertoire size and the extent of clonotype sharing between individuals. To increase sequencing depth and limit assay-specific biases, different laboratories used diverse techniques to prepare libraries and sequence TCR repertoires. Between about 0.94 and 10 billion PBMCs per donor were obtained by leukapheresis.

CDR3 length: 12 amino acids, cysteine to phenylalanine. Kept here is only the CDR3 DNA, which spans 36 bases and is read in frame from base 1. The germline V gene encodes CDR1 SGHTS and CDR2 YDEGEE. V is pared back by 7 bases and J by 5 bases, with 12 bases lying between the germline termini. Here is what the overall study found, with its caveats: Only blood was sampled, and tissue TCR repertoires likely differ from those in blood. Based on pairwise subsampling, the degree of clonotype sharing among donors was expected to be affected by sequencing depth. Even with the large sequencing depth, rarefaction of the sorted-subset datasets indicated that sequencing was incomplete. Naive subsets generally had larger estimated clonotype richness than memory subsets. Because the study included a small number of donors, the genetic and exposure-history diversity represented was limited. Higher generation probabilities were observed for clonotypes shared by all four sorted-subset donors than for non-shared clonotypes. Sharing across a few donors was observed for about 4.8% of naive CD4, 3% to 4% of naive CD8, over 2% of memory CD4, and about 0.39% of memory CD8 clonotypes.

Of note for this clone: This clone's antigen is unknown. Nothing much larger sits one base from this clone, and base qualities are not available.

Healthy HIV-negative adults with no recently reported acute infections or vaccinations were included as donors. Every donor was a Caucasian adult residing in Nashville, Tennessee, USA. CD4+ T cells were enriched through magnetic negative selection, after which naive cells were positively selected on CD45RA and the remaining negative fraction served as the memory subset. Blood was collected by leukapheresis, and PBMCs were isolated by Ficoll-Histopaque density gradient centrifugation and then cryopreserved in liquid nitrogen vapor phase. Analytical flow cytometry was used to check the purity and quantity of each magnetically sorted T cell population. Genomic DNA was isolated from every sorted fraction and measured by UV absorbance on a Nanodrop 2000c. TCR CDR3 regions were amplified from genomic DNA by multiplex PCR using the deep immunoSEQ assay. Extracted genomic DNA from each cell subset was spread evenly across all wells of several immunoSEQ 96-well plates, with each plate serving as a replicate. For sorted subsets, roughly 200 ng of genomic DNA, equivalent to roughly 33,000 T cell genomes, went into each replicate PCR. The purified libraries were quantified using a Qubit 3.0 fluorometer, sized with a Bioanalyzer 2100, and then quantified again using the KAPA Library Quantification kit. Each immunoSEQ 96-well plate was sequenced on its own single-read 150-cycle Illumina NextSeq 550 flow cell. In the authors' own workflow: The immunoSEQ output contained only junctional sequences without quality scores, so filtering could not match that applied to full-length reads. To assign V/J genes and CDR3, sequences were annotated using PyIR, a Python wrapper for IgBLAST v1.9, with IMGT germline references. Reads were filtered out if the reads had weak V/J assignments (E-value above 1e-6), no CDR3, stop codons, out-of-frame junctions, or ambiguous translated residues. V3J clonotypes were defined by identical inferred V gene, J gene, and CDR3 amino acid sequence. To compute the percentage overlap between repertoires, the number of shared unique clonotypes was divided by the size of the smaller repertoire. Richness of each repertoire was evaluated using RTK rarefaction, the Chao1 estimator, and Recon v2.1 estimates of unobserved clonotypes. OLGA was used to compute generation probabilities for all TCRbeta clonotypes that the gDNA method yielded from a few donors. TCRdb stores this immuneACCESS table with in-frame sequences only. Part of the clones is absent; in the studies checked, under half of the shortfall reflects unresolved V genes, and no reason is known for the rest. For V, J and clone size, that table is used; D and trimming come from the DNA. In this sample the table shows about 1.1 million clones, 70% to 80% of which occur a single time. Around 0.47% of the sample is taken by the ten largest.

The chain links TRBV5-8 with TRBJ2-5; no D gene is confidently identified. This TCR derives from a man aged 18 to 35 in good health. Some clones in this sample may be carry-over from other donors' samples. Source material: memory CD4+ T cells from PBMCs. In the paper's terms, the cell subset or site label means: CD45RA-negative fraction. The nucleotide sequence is TGTGCCAGCGCTAGAAATTTGGAGACCCAGTACTTC. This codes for CASARNLETQYF.